This T cell receptor beta chain originates from a study of blood T cell repertoires in COVID-19. Study as a whole: COVID-19 samples collected from the United States, Italy and Spain covered acute and convalescent phases. From T cells, B-cell-depleted T cells, or PBMCs came the material, which was cDNA or gDNA.

Germline CDR1 is GTSNPN and CDR2 is SVGIG (reference sequence). V was trimmed by 3 bases and J by 5 bases, leaving 20 bases between them. The CDR3 consists of 16 residues. How the authors handled the data: Amplification with reference gene primers provided the estimates of nucleated cell counts. Clones were sequenced by immunoSEQ multiplex PCR, and TCRdb holds only the in-frame ones, with some missing. V, J and clone size derive from that table, while D and trimming were established from the DNA sequence. The sample comprises approximately 68,000 clones, about nine tenths of which are singletons, and 6.6% rests with the top ten.

The sample consisted of peripheral blood. This clonotype was sampled from a man aged 50-60 years with active COVID-19. The rearrangement uses TRBV30 and TRBJ1-3; D uncertain. CDR3 residues: CAWSANTAGGRNTIYF. CDR3 DNA sequence: TGTGCCTGGAGCGCGAATACGGCAGGCGGGAGAAACACCATATATTTT.